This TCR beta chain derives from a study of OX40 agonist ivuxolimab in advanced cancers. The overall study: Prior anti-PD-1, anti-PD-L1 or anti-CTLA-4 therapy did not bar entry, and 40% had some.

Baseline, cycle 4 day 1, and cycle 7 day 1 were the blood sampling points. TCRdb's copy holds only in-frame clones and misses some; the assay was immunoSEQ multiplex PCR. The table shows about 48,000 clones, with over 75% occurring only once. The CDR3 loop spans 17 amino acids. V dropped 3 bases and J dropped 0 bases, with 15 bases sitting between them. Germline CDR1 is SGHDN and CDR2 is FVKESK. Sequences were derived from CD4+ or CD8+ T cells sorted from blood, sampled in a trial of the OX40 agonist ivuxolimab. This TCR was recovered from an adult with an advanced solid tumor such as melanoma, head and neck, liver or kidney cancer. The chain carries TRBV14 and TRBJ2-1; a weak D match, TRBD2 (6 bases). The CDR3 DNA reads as TGTGCCAGCAGCCAGGGGGGACTTTTCAGCTCCTACAATGAGCAGTTCTTC. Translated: CASSQGGLFSSYNEQFF.